This T cell receptor beta chain was identified during a study of glioma-infiltrating T cells (dated by TCRdb to 2016 to 2017). Context from the whole study: Glioma tissue, non-neoplastic brain tissue and matched peripheral blood mononuclear cells were used as sources from which TCR alpha- and beta-chain repertoires were sequenced. Each tissue-infiltrating repertoire was compared with the same patient's peripheral blood repertoire to measure divergence between tissue and blood T-cell populations. The paired cohort comprised three low-grade glioma patients, roughly 8 primary glioblastoma patients and three non-glioma patients contributing non-neoplastic brain tissue. Broader findings and caveats from the paper: VJ-independent divergence between tissue and blood was found to be below expectation in non-neoplastic patients but above expectation in all gliomas, particularly low-grade gliomas. Group comparisons rested on small numbers: three non-neoplastic, three low-grade glioma and seven or eight glioblastoma patients. Only a very small number of CDR3 sequences turned up in both tissue and blood, a result put down to high CDR3 diversity combined with limited sampling.

This clonotype was found many times. The antigen it recognizes is unknown. Base-call qualities are not available, and no considerably larger clone is one nucleotide away. Trimming removed 4 bases from V and 7 bases from J; the gene matches leave 10 bases unexplained. Including cysteine and phenylalanine, the CDR3 has 17 amino acids. The kept DNA is CDR3 alone, 51 bases in frame from the first base. The germline V gene gives CDR1 as MDHEN and CDR2 as SYDVKM. The iRepertoire nested amplicon-rescue multiplex PCR (arm-PCR) platform was used to amplify TCR alpha and beta CDR3 regions from RNA. The input for one-step reverse transcription and amplification was 100-400 ng of tissue mRNA or PBMC total RNA. Following bead purification, Illumina adapters were added by a secondary multiplex PCR, and the libraries were gel-purified between 200 and 400 bp. Internal 6-nucleotide barcodes were carried by the libraries and were used for demultiplexing. Libraries were sequenced on an Illumina MiSeq with 2x220 or 2x250 nucleotide paired-end reads. The authors' pipeline ran thus. Paired reads were merged with FLASH 1.2.11 and aligned to the GRCh37 human genome with BWA-MEM before extracting TRA and TRB reads. V and J assignment used an IMGT-derived reference of cassette sequences and CDR3 motifs that included pseudogenes. Reads were translated in three frames, and productive CDR3s were defined by a C…FGXG motif without stop codons. A clonotype was defined as a unique combination of a V-J cassette pair and a CDR3 amino acid sequence. Filtering of reads was based on Hamming distance, with the threshold set by the sequence error rate of each sample in mapped regions. TCRdb applied fastp at Q25 and MiXCR to the public reads, then kept only in-frame beta chains. CDR3 protein duplicates are merged, each entry listing the most common genes and DNA. The V and J calls reflect TCRdb's pipeline rather than the authors' work. The sample profile shows roughly 120,000 distinct CDR3 sequences; 20% to 30% of them were found once. The ten largest clones add up to roughly 37% of the sample.

The sequencing sample was made of glioma tissue, nonneoplastic brain tissue, or PBMCs (not recorded which). The TCR was taken from a human donor with low-grade glioma or glioblastoma, undergoing nonglioma brain surgery, or in good health (not recorded which). This receptor chain uses TRBV28 and TRBJ2-3, with TRBD2 identical over 14 junction bases. The nucleotides are TGTGCCAGCAGTTATACCCTCGGACTAGCGGGAGGAAATACGCAGTATTTT. It is translated as CASSYTLGLAGGNTQYF.